Below are 28 T cell receptor beta chains sequenced from a single sample in a study of blood T cell repertoires in COVID-19. Repertoires were generated with immunoSEQ multiplex PCR, while TCRdb's copy carries only in-frame clones and drops some. The sample lists 350,000 to 500,000 clones, around nine tenths occurring once. The specimen sequenced was PBMCs or T cells enriched from blood (not recorded which). The receptors here all came from a woman aged 18 to 35 who had been exposed to COVID-19.

This clone was observed a single time. The chain has TRBV2 and TRBJ2-7; 7 positions match TRBD2. CDR1 and CDR2 from the germline V gene are SNHLY and FYNNEI. The CDR3 runs 15 residues. Germline trimming cut 4 bases from V and 6 bases from J; bases unmatched to any gene: 12. CDR3 sequence reads: CASSALGGGGREQYF. The CDR3 nucleotides are TGTGCCAGCAGTGCACTAGGCGGGGGTGGACGCGAGCAGTACTTC.

The chain uses TRBV6-5 and TRBJ2-4; 9 positions agree with TRBD2. The V gene's germline CDR1 is MNHEY and CDR2 SVGAGI. The CDR3 length is 14 residues. The V and J ends lost 6 bases and 1 base, in that order; junction bases with no gene match: 1. CDR3 region: CASRLAGAKNIQYF. The CDR3 region has the DNA TGTGCCAGCAGGCTAGCGGGGGCCAAAAACATTCAGTACTTC.

The chain has TRBV28 and TRBJ1-2; 7 positions agree with TRBD1. The junction had 7 bases not matched to a gene; V was cut back by 7 bases and J by 8 bases. The CDR3 sequence is 12 residues long. Germline V CDR1 and CDR2: MDHEN, SYDVKM. The CDR3 DNA follows: TGTGCCAGCACCTGGAGGGGGCAAGGCTACACCTTC. Protein: CASTWRGQGYTF.

V is TRBV30 and J is TRBJ2-7, with a weak D call TRBD2 (6 bases). V was trimmed by 4 bases and J by 4 bases, leaving 29 bases between them. The germline gives CDR1 GTSNPN, CDR2 SVGIG (reference sequence). The CDR3 is 18 amino acids. CDR3 nucleotides: TGTGCCTGGATTGCCTGGACCCCCTCCCGACTACGGGGGTACGAGCAGTACTTC. Translation gives CAWIAWTPSRLRGYEQYF.

V usage is TRBV28 and J usage is TRBJ2-7; D is unresolved. The ends were cut back, 3 bases at V and 3 bases at J, with 12 bases in the middle. The V gene's germline CDR1 is MDHEN and CDR2 SYDVKM. This CDR3 spans 14 amino acids. The CDR3 DNA sequence: TGTGCCAGCAGTTTGGTCGGAGCGTACTACGAGCAGTACTTC. Translated, it gives CASSLVGAYYEQYF.

The V gene is TRBV5-4, the J gene TRBJ2-5, with 9 bases fitting TRBD2. Germline loops: CDR1 SGHNT, CDR2 YYREEE (reference sequence). V lost 4 bases, J lost 4 bases, and 11 bases stayed unmatched. CDR3 length: 16 residues. The CDR3 DNA sequence: TGTGCCAGCAGCCGTACTAGCGGAGCGGGAGGAGAGACCCAGTACTTC. Its translation is CASSRTSGAGGETQYF. Supplemented by reference TRBV5-4 and TRBJ2-5, the full variable domain reads ETGVTQSPTHLIKTRGQQVTLRCSSQSGHNTVSWYQQALGQGPQFIFQYYREEENGRGNFPPRFSGLQFPNYSSELNVNALELDDSALYLCASSRTSGAGGETQYFGPGTRLLVL.

This clone showed up just once. The J gene is TRBJ2-2, the V gene TRBV2; no definite D call. This CDR3 region has 17 residues. Trimming took off 0 bases at V and 1 base at J, with 12 bases between the two ends. Germline V gene lookup returns CDR1 SNHLY and CDR2 FYNNEI. Here the CDR3 DNA reads TGTGCCAGCAGTGAAGCGCTTGGCAGGTGGAACACCGGGGAGCTGTTTTTT. This sequence encodes CASSEALGRWNTGELFF.

The V and J genes are TRBV5-5 and TRBJ1-2, with D perhaps matching TRBD1 (5 bases). Trimming took 4 bases from V and 8 from J, leaving 15 bases between them. CDR1 SGHKS and CDR2 YYEKEE come from the germline V gene (reference sequence). The CDR3 totals 13 residues. CDR3: CASSPIRGEGYTF. The CDR3 DNA is TGTGCCAGCAGCCCAATTCGGGGGGAAGGCTACACCTTC.

The rearrangement uses TRBV9 and TRBJ2-3, with 13 bases identical to TRBD2. CDR3 length equals 16 residues. V gave up 4 bases and J gave up 2 bases; unmatched junction bases: 4. CDR1 SGDLS and CDR2 YYNGEE come from the germline V gene. The chain's CDR3 is CASSPGTSGVTDTQYF. The DNA of the CDR3 is TGTGCCAGCAGCCCGGGGACTAGCGGGGTCACAGATACGCAGTATTTT. The full variable domain, completed using reference TRBV9 and TRBJ2-3, is DSGVTQTPKHLITATGQRVTLRCSPRSGDLSVYWYQQSLDQGLQFLIQYYNGEERAKGNILERFSAQQFPDLHSELNLSSLELGDSALYFCASSPGTSGVTDTQYFGPGTRLTVL.

CDR3 in DNA: TGTGCCAGCAGCTTACTAGTCCTGGCCGGGGAGCTGTTTTTT. Amino acids: CASSLLVLAGELFF. The chain links TRBV7-9 to TRBJ2-2; D is uncertain. Trimming took 2 bases from V and 6 from J, leaving 10 bases between them. Looked up from germline, CDR1 is SEHNR and CDR2 is FQNEAQ (reference sequence). The CDR3 has 14 amino acids. The entire variable domain, with the rest obtained from reference TRBV7-9 and TRBJ2-2, is as follows: DTGVSQNPRHKITKRGQNVTFRCDPISEHNRLYWYRQTLGQGPEFLTYFQNEAQLEKSRLLSDRFSAERPKGSFSTLEIQRTEQGDSAMYLCASSLLVLAGELFFGEGSRLTVL.

The rearrangement links TRBV9 to TRBJ2-7; 7 bases fit TRBD1. Trimming at V came to 0 bases and at J to 5 bases, leaving 5 bases not matched to a gene. CDR1 SGDLS and CDR2 YYNGEE come from the germline V gene. CDR3 length equals 14 residues. CDR3 protein: CASSVGQGGHEQYF. The CDR3 coding sequence is TGTGCCAGCAGCGTAGGACAGGGTGGCCACGAGCAGTACTTC.

The chain has TRBV28 and TRBJ2-7, with TRBD1 identical over 7 bases. After removal of 7 bases from V and 0 bases from J, the junction contained 9 bases not matched to a gene. CDR1 MDHEN and CDR2 SYDVKM come from the germline V gene. This CDR3 is 15 amino acids long. CDR3 sequence: CASTPPRTGSYEQYF. The CDR3 DNA is TGTGCCAGCACCCCCCCCCGGACAGGCTCCTACGAGCAGTACTTC.

Only one count was recorded for this clone. The V call is TRBV5-6, the J call TRBJ2-3; TRBD2 matches 8 bases. The CDR3 contains 16 residues. Germline CDR1 SGHDT, CDR2 YYEEEE. The J segment lost 6 bases and the V segment lost 0 bases, leaving 9 bases of the junction unmatched. This CDR3 reads CASSLEGAGVTDTQYF. The CDR3 DNA is TGTGCCAGCAGCTTGGAGGGAGCGGGAGTGACGGATACGCAGTATTTT.

The chain joins TRBV19 to TRBJ2-1; 11 bases match TRBD1. The CDR3 runs to 16 residues. Trimming took 1 base from V and 9 from J; bases not matched to a gene: 8. Germline lookup yields CDR1 LNHDA and CDR2 SQIVND (reference sequence). The CDR3 is CASSIVGTGGRREQFF. The CDR3, as DNA: TGTGCCAGTAGTATAGTTGGGACAGGGGGTCGTCGTGAGCAGTTCTTC.

The gene calls are TRBV12-5 and TRBJ2-1; 8 bases align to TRBD2. J lost 0 bases, V lost 0 bases, and 1 base had no gene match. The CDR3 is made up of 16 amino acids. Germline-derived CDR1 and CDR2 are LGHNT and FRNRAP. Written as DNA, the CDR3 is TGTGCTAGTGGTTTGGTACGGGGGGGCTCCTACAATGAGCAGTTCTTC. The encoded protein is CASGLVRGGSYNEQFF.

This clone was observed a few times. The chain uses TRBV15 and TRBJ2-1, with D hard to call. Deletions cut 4 bases from V and 12 bases from J, with 13 bases between. The germline V gene has CDR1 LNHNV and CDR2 YYDKDF (reference sequence). CDR3 length: 12 amino acids. CDR3 sequence reads: CATSISTRRQFF. The CDR3, as DNA: TGTGCCACCAGCATCTCAACGCGGCGGCAGTTCTTC. Variable domain in full (rest from reference TRBV15 and TRBJ2-1): DAMVIQNPRYQVTQFGKPVTLSCSQTLNHNVMYWYQQKSSQAPKLLFHYYDKDFNNEADTPDNFQSRRPNTSFCFLDIRSPGLGDTAMYLCATSISTRRQFFGPGTRLTVL.

This clone was detected once. The chain joins TRBV28 to TRBJ1-5, with 11 bases that match TRBD1. J was trimmed by 2 bases and V by 4 bases; bases with no gene match: 10. The CDR3 covers 18 residues. Germline V CDR1 and CDR2: MDHEN, SYDVKM. In DNA, the CDR3 is TGTGCCAGCAGTTACCCGGGACAGGGGGTGTTGGGCAATCAGCCCCAGCATTTT. Encoded protein: CASSYPGQGVLGNQPQHF.

The chain combines TRBV2 with TRBJ2-2; 7 positions agree with TRBD1. The V gene's germline CDR1 is SNHLY and CDR2 FYNNEI. CDR3 length: 14 residues. V dropped 4 bases and J dropped 4; count of bases not matched to a gene: 3. CDR3 DNA: TGTGCCAGCAGTGTCGACAGGGCCACCGGGGAGCTGTTTTTT. Translation: CASSVDRATGELFF. Full variable domain (outside the CDR3, taken from reference TRBV2 and TRBJ2-2): EPEVTQTPSHQVTQMGQEVILRCVPISNHLYFYWYRQILGQKVEFLVSFYNNEISEKSEIFDDQFSVERPDGSNFTLKIRSTKLEDSAMYFCASSVDRATGELFFGEGSRLTVL.

CDR3: CSVGRERYNEQFF. CDR3 coding DNA: TGCAGCGTTGGACGGGAGAGATACAATGAGCAGTTCTTC. V is TRBV29-1 and J is TRBJ2-1; possibly TRBD2 for D (6 bases). CDR3 size: 13 residues. Trimming shortened V by 4 bases and J by 4 bases, and 11 bases separated the two germline ends. Germline V gives CDR1 SQVTM, CDR2 ANQGSEA.

The V call is TRBV19, the J call TRBJ2-2, with no clear D. The CDR3 extends over 16 amino acids. Germline CDR1 and CDR2: LNHDA and SQIVND (reference sequence). The germline V and J ends were trimmed by 0 bases and 6 bases, with 14 bases remaining between them. CDR3 DNA: TGTGCCAGTAGTATAGATTATCCAGAGAGGTCCGGGGAGCTGTTTTTT. Translating it yields CASSIDYPERSGELFF.

DNA of the CDR3: TGTGCCAGCTCACCAGCTGAGGGTACCAACACTGAAGCTTTCTTT. It encodes CASSPAEGTNTEAFF. This chain joins TRBV18 and TRBJ1-1; D gene ambiguous. V dropped 2 bases and J dropped 2 bases, with 12 bases sitting between them. This CDR3 region has 15 residues. CDR1 is KGHSH and CDR2 is LQKENI in the germline V gene.

This clone was counted once. The chain couples TRBV7-9 to TRBJ1-1; D possibly corresponds to TRBD1 (5 bases). The CDR3 is 13 amino acids. The V gene lost 7 bases and the J gene lost 0 bases, with 9 bases spanning the gap. Germline V gene lookup returns CDR1 SEHNR and CDR2 FQNEAQ (reference sequence). The CDR3: CASTQTVNTEAFF. The CDR3 bases are TGTGCCAGCACCCAGACAGTGAACACTGAAGCTTTCTTT.

The chain couples TRBV2 to TRBJ1-5; TRBD1 aligns across 9 bases. Germline V gene lookup returns CDR1 SNHLY and CDR2 FYNNEI. V shed 9 bases, J shed 1 base, and the junction held 7 bases outside the gene matches. The CDR3 length is 15 residues. The CDR3 DNA reads as TGTGCCAGTAGAAGGGACAGGGCGAGCAATCAGCCCCAGCATTTT. Translating gives CASRRDRASNQPQHF.

The rearrangement joins TRBV15 to TRBJ2-1, with TRBD2 matching over 7 bases. Germline CDR1 reads LNHNV; CDR2 reads YYDKDF (reference sequence). The CDR3 consists of 13 residues. V dropped 0 bases and J dropped 12; count of bases not matched to a gene: 5. The CDR3 DNA reads TGTGCCACCAGCAGAGATCTTAGCGGGCCGCAGTTCTTC. Protein product: CATSRDLSGPQFF.

The chain is built from TRBV28 and TRBJ1-6; 9 nucleotides agree with TRBD1. The V gene's germline CDR1 is MDHEN and CDR2 SYDVKM. With V trimmed by 8 bases and J by 8 bases, 7 bases remained unmatched. This CDR3 contains 14 residues. The CDR3 region has the DNA TGTGCCAGCGGAAACAGGGGGCTGCATTCACCCCTCCACTTT. Protein product: CASGNRGLHSPLHF.

The rearrangement uses TRBV5-1 and TRBJ1-2; no clear D gene. V lost 6 bases and J lost 2, with 17 bases in between. Germline V CDR1 and CDR2: SGHRS, YFSETQ. The CDR3 totals 15 residues. CDR3 amino acids: CASKREVIGNYGYTF. The DNA of the CDR3 is TGCGCCAGCAAGCGGGAGGTGATCGGCAACTATGGCTACACCTTC.

Only one count was recorded for this clone. The DNA for the CDR3 is TGTGCCATCAGCGGGACTAGCGGCTACGAGCAGTACTTC. Protein: CAISGTSGYEQYF. The genes are TRBV10-3 and TRBJ2-7, with 11 bases identical to TRBD2. Germline CDR1 and CDR2: ENHRY and SYGVKD. This CDR3 comprises 13 residues. Unmatched junction bases numbered 1, after V lost 6 bases and J lost 3 bases.

V gene TRBV6-1 combines with J gene TRBJ1-5; unclear D gene. V was cut by 2 bases and J by 4 bases, with 12 bases left in between. This CDR3 contains 15 residues. CDR1 and CDR2 (germline): MNHNS, SASEGT. Here the CDR3 DNA reads TGTGCCAGCAGTGAACAGGCTCAGACGAATCAGCCCCAGCATTTT. It is translated as CASSEQAQTNQPQHF.